The clone carrying this TCR beta chain showed up just once. The data belong to a study of PD-L1 blockade in urothelial cancer. Whole-study context: The median T cell count in blood samples was roughly 140,000.

Germline CDR1 is MNHEY and CDR2 is SVGAGI. The CDR3 loop spans 16 amino acids. Trimming took 0 bases from V and 2 from J; bases not matched to a gene: 6. Data came from immunoSEQ multiplex PCR; TCRdb stores just in-frame clones and leaves some out. The sample lists roughly 20,000 clones, roughly 90% occurring once. V and J are TRBV6-5 and TRBJ2-7, with 8 nucleotides matching TRBD2. This clonotype was obtained from a woman aged 60 to 75 with urothelial cancer. The sample was PBMCs, taken around atezolizumab (anti-PD-L1) treatment. For the CDR3, the DNA is TGTGCCAGCAGTTACTCAAGGACTAGCCGAACCTACGAGCAGTACTTC. Protein: CASSYSRTSRTYEQYF.